Below are 14 T cell receptor beta chains sequenced from a single sample in a study of blood T cells in healthy people across ages. Together with a sample-barcoded 5' primer, a J-beta primer mix was included in a second PCR lasting roughly 7 to 11 cycles. TCRdb re-derived calls from the 5' RACE reads in MiXCR, one entry per CDR3 protein. The sample lists around 650,000 distinct CDR3 sequences, roughly 43% occurring once. Sequencing input: blood. These receptors originate from a man at least 80 years old in good health.

The gene calls are TRBV4-3 and TRBJ1-4; the match to TRBD1 covers 9 bases. Per germline, CDR1 LGHNA and CDR2 YSLEER. CDR3 length equals 15 residues. V shed 1 base, J shed 8 bases, and the junction held 5 bases outside the gene matches. The CDR3 reads CASSQVGTGREKLFF. DNA for the CDR3: TGCGCCAGCAGCCAAGTTGGGACAGGGAGGGAAAAACTGTTTTTT.

V usage is TRBV12-3 or TRBV12-4 and J usage is TRBJ2-1; D possibly corresponds to TRBD2 (6 bases). This CDR3 has 17 amino acids. V lost 6 bases, J lost 0 bases, and 18 bases lay in between. The CDR3 nucleotides are TGTGCCAGCAGGGGAATAGCGGACTCAGGCTCCTACAATGAGCAGTTCTTC. This gives the protein CASRGIADSGSYNEQFF.

The chain combines TRBV29-1 with TRBJ2-7, with TRBD2 identical over 10 bases. The CDR3 spans 16 residues. V shed 0 bases and J 4 bases; nucleotides not matched to a gene: 9. Germline CDR1 SQVTM, CDR2 ANQGSEA. The CDR3 region is CSVEDGLAGELYEQYF. The CDR3 DNA follows: TGCAGCGTTGAAGATGGCCTAGCGGGAGAACTTTACGAGCAGTACTTC.

This clonotype came up many times. The CDR3 here is CASSFKGGNEQFF. The CDR3, as DNA: TGTGCCAGCAGCTTCAAGGGGGGGAATGAGCAGTTCTTC. V gene TRBV7-6 combines with J gene TRBJ2-1; TRBD2 is a possible D gene (7 bases). Germline CDR1 reads SGHVS; CDR2 reads FNYEAQ. Trimming removed 3 bases from V and 7 bases from J, with 10 bases in between. The CDR3 has 13 amino acids.

This clonotype was detected a few times. V and J are TRBV28 and TRBJ2-7; 9 positions match TRBD2. With 6 bases clipped from V and 7 bases from J, the junction kept 13 bases outside the gene matches. Germline V gives CDR1 MDHEN, CDR2 SYDVKM. This CDR3 is built from 15 residues. CDR3 region: CASSSPGTSIVEQYF. CDR3 sequence (DNA): TGTGCCAGCAGCTCCCCCGGGACTAGCATCGTTGAGCAGTACTTC.

This clonotype was seen repeatedly, ten times or more. The chain is built from TRBV7-9 and TRBJ2-5, with D perhaps being TRBD1 or TRBD2 (5 bases each). Trimming stripped 6 bases from V and 1 base from J, with 15 bases between. CDR1 and CDR2 from the germline V gene are SEHNR and FQNEAQ (reference sequence). There are 15 residues in the CDR3. The CDR3 DNA follows: TGTGCCAGCAGGGCCGGGGCCACCGTCCAAGAGACCCAGTACTTC. Translating it yields CASRAGATVQETQYF.

This chain connects TRBV29-1 to TRBJ1-1; TRBD1 agrees at 10 bases. Per the germline V gene, CDR1 is SQVTM and CDR2 is ANQGSEA. This CDR3 spans 13 amino acids. Germline trimming cut 5 bases from V and 3 bases from J; bases unmatched to any gene: 3. The CDR3 DNA sequence: TGCAGCGTTAGGACAGGGGGGGACACTGAAGCTTTCTTT. It is translated as CSVRTGGDTEAFF. The whole variable domain, remainder taken from reference TRBV29-1 and TRBJ1-1, is SAVISQKPSRDICQRGTSLTIQCQVDSQVTMMFWYRQQPGQSLTLIATANQGSEATYESGFVIDKFPISRPNLTFSTLTVSNMSPEDSSIYLCSVRTGGDTEAFFGQGTRLTVV.

Of note for this clonotype: Since a much larger clone is just one base distant, this may be a read error. This chain uses TRBV29-1 with TRBJ2-1, with 7 bases aligning to TRBD2. In germline, CDR1 is SQVTM, CDR2 ANQGSEA. Trimming took 1 base from V and 13 from J; bases not matched to a gene: 22. This CDR3 comprises 17 residues. CDR3 in amino acids: CSVEAGAGDLMGGTQFF. Written as DNA, the CDR3 is TGCAGCGTTGAAGCCGGGGCCGGGGACCTAATGGGGGGGACCCAGTTCTTC.

The genes are TRBV29-1 and TRBJ2-1, with TRBD2 matching over 12 bases. V lost 3 bases, J lost 2 bases, and 11 bases stayed unmatched. CDR1 is SQVTM, CDR2 ANQGSEA, per germline. This CDR3 is 18 amino acids long. CDR3 nucleotides: TGCAGCGTTGAGGTTGTGACTAGCGGGAGCCTCCCCTACAATGAGCAGTTCTTC. This sequence encodes CSVEVVTSGSLPYNEQFF.

This clonotype was counted ten times or more. The DNA for the CDR3 is TGTGCCAGCAGCCCTATCCCGAGAGTCACAGATACGCAGTATTTT. Its protein is CASSPIPRVTDTQYF. The V gene is TRBV5-5, the J gene TRBJ2-3; D gene unclear. The germline V gene has CDR1 SGHKS and CDR2 YYEKEE (reference sequence). The V and J ends lost 4 bases and 2 bases respectively, with 14 bases between them. The CDR3 is made up of 15 amino acids.

The sample holds a few counts of this clonotype. The chain uses TRBV4-3 and TRBJ2-5, with D unclear. From germline, CDR1 is LGHNA and CDR2 YSLEER. Trimming pared 1 base from V and 11 bases from J, leaving 17 bases between. The CDR3 covers 14 residues. The chain's CDR3 is CASSQVVTYNEQYF. The CDR3 coding sequence is TGCGCCAGCAGCCAAGTCGTGACCTACAATGAGCAGTACTTC.

V is TRBV20-1 and J is TRBJ1-6; 7 bases align to TRBD1. The CDR3 is 15 amino acids. V was pared by 3 bases and J by 7 bases, with 9 bases of the junction left unmatched. Germline loops: CDR1 DFQATT, CDR2 SNEGSKA (reference sequence). Written as DNA, the CDR3 is TGCAGTGCTAGCGACAGGGACTTCGGGAATTCACCCCTCCACTTT. Amino acids: CSASDRDFGNSPLHF.

This clonotype appeared a few times. The chain uses TRBV2 and TRBJ1-5, with 10 nucleotides matching TRBD1. Germline V gene sequence: CDR1 SNHLY, CDR2 FYNNEI. The CDR3 consists of 18 residues. Trimming removed 6 bases from V and 1 base from J; junction bases left unmatched: 12. CDR3 region: CASREAGTGVLSNQPQHF. Here the CDR3 DNA reads TGTGCCAGCAGAGAGGCCGGGACAGGGGTTTTAAGCAATCAGCCCCAGCATTTT.

In this sample, this clonotype turned up a few times. The rearrangement uses TRBV7-2 and TRBJ2-5, with 10 bases that match TRBD2. The CDR3 runs to 17 residues. J gave up 0 bases and V 2 bases, and 6 bases lay outside the gene matches. The germline CDR1 and CDR2 sequences are SGHTA and FQGNSA. This CDR3 is CASSLSTSGLHQETQYF. The CDR3 DNA reads as TGTGCCAGCAGCTTATCGACTAGCGGGTTGCACCAAGAGACCCAGTACTTC.